Listed below are T cell receptor beta chains from one sample, sequenced in a study of blood T cell repertoires in COVID-19. Method: immunoSEQ multiplex PCR; TCRdb's copy keeps in-frame clones and lacks some. The table records about 70,000 clones, about nine tenths of them present only once. Material: peripheral blood. These receptors originate from a young woman with acute or convalescent COVID-19. Each CDR3 is given with its conserved first and last residue. The D gene is left open where the match is weak. The size entry is marked missing in some rows and otherwise reads once, few, many or a size class.

>13|TRBV19|TRBD1|TRBJ1-5|.
TGTGCCAGTAGCGACAGGGGGTATCAGCCCCAGCATTTT
CASSDRGYQPQHF
>18|TRBV7-2|TRBD2|TRBJ2-7|.
TGTGCCAGCAGCTTAGGGCGAGCGGGAGCCCGACGTCATCACGAGCAGTACTTC
CASSLGRAGARRHHEQYF
>15|TRBV29-1|TRBD1|TRBJ2-1|.
TGCAGCGTTGAAGATGCACAGGGGACAAACAATGAGCAGTTCTTC
CSVEDAQGTNNEQFF
>15|TRBV3-1/TRBV3-2|.|TRBJ2-7|.
TGTGCCAGCAGCCAAGATTCGCAGGGAAAGTACGAGCAGTACTTC
CASSQDSQGKYEQYF
>13|TRBV11-2|TRBD1|TRBJ1-1|.
TGTGCCAGCAGGCGACAGGGAGACACTGAAGCTTTCTTT
CASRRQGDTEAFF
>14|TRBV5-8|.|TRBJ2-5|.
TGTGCCAGCAGCCCTACTATGAAAAGGGAGACCCAGTACTTC
CASSPTMKRETQYF
>13|TRBV7-9|.|TRBJ2-5|.
TGTGCCAGCAGCACCCGGGAGCAAGAGACCCAGTACTTC
CASSTREQETQYF
>16|TRBV6-6|.|TRBJ1-4|once
TGTGCCAGCAGTTACTCGGTACAGGAAGAAAATGAAAAACTGTTTTTT
CASSYSVQEENEKLFF
>15|TRBV6-6|TRBD1|TRBJ1-1|.
TGTGCCAGCAGTAACCAGGGGGCGCAAGTTTCCGAAGCTTTCTTT
CASSNQGAQVSEAFF
>16|TRBV4-1|TRBD1|TRBJ2-2|.
TGCGCCAGCAGCCAGCTCGGGACAGGGGGGAAGGGGGAGCTGTTTTTT
CASSQLGTGGKGELFF
>13|TRBV19|.|TRBJ1-4|once
TGTGCCAGTAGACTGAGACAGGAGGAAAAACTGTTTTTT
CASRLRQEEKLFF
>15|TRBV28|.|TRBJ1-4|.
TGTGCCAGCAGGGGAGGACCCTCAACTAATGAAAAACTGTTTTTT
CASRGGPSTNEKLFF